Listed below are T cell receptor beta chains from one sample, sequenced in a study of blood T cell repertoires in COVID-19. Here immunoSEQ multiplex PCR was the method, and the copy in TCRdb shows in-frame clones only, minus some. In the table there are 190,000 or so clones, around 87% of which are singletons. The material sequenced was PBMCs or T cells enriched from blood (not recorded which). The receptor source for this set is a woman aged 25-40 years who had recovered from COVID-19. CDR3s include the opening cysteine and the closing phenylalanine or tryptophan. Fields, in order: clone size, V gene, D gene, J gene, CDR3 protein, CDR3 DNA. D genes are given only for firm matches. Rows give clone size only sometimes, using once, few, many, or a class for an expanded clone.

size: -
V: TRBV7-2
D: -
J: TRBJ1-2
CDR3: CASSLGVYGYTF
DNA: TGTGCCAGCAGCTTAGGAGTCTATGGCTACACCTTC

size: -
V: TRBV24-1
D: TRBD1
J: TRBJ2-5
CDR3: CATSDPTGGETQYF
DNA: TGTGCCACCAGTGATCCGACAGGGGGTGAGACCCAGTACTTC

size: -
V: TRBV2
D: TRBD2
J: TRBJ2-1
CDR3: CASRGTSGGYNEQFF
DNA: TGTGCCAGCAGAGGTACTAGCGGGGGTTACAATGAGCAGTTCTTC

size: -
V: TRBV10-2
D: TRBD2
J: TRBJ2-3
CDR3: CASSEYSGGDTQYF
DNA: TGCGCCAGCAGTGAATATAGCGGGGGGGATACGCAGTATTTT

size: -
V: TRBV5-1
D: -
J: TRBJ1-4
CDR3: CASSSGDGTIVVKLFF
DNA: TGCGCCAGCAGCTCCGGCGACGGGACAATAGTAGTAAAACTGTTTTTT

size: -
V: TRBV11-3
D: TRBD1
J: TRBJ1-1
CDR3: CASRQRQGHTEAFF
DNA: TGTGCCAGCAGGCAGAGACAGGGGCATACTGAAGCTTTCTTT

size: once
V: TRBV5-8
D: -
J: TRBJ1-1
CDR3: CASNSDRDTEAFF
DNA: TGTGCCAGCAACTCAGACAGAGACACTGAAGCTTTCTTT

size: -
V: TRBV9
D: -
J: TRBJ2-2
CDR3: CASSGRVGAYTGELFF
DNA: TGTGCCAGCAGCGGGAGGGTTGGGGCCTACACCGGGGAGCTGTTTTTT

size: once
V: TRBV7-3
D: TRBD2
J: TRBJ2-1
CDR3: CASSLQPGLAGDNEQFF
DNA: TGTGCCAGCAGCTTACAACCGGGACTAGCGGGGGACAATGAGCAGTTCTTC

size: -
V: TRBV18
D: TRBD1
J: TRBJ2-7
CDR3: CASSSGQGAYEQYF
DNA: TGTGCCAGCTCATCAGGACAGGGCGCCTACGAGCAGTACTTC

size: once
V: TRBV21-1
D: -
J: TRBJ2-7
CDR3: CASIPGQESYEQYF
DNA: TGTGCCAGCATCCCGGGACAGGAATCCTACGAGCAGTACTTC

size: -
V: TRBV30
D: -
J: TRBJ2-7
CDR3: CAWGAGSYEQYF
DNA: TGTGCCTGGGGCGCCGGCTCCTACGAGCAGTACTTC

size: -
V: TRBV6-2/TRBV6-3
D: -
J: TRBJ2-7
CDR3: CASSYTMGLPVSYEQYF
DNA: TGTGCCAGCAGTTACACAATGGGACTTCCAGTCTCCTACGAGCAGTACTTC

size: -
V: TRBV4-3
D: -
J: TRBJ1-2
CDR3: CASSQDLAGKVNGYTF
DNA: TGCGCCAGCAGCCAAGATCTAGCCGGGAAGGTGAATGGCTACACCTTC

size: -
V: TRBV7-8
D: -
J: TRBJ1-2
CDR3: CASSPGRNYGYTF
DNA: TGTGCCAGCAGCCCGGGGAGGAACTATGGCTACACCTTC

size: -
V: TRBV2
D: TRBD1
J: TRBJ1-2
CDR3: CASSSGTGTRDYGYTF
DNA: TGTGCCAGCAGTTCCGGGACAGGGACTCGCGACTATGGCTACACCTTC

size: -
V: TRBV11-3
D: TRBD2
J: TRBJ2-5
CDR3: CASSYSGSSGRGETQYF
DNA: TGTGCCAGCAGCTACTCCGGGTCTAGCGGGAGGGGAGAGACCCAGTACTTC

size: -
V: TRBV2
D: TRBD2
J: TRBJ2-7
CDR3: CASSEGTSDYEQYF
DNA: TGTGCCAGCAGTGAGGGTACTAGCGACTACGAGCAGTACTTC

size: few
V: TRBV4-3
D: TRBD2
J: TRBJ2-1
CDR3: CASSQDTGGGLRRGEQFF
DNA: TGCGCCAGCAGCCAAGATACGGGGGGGGGCCTTAGGAGGGGTGAGCAGTTCTTC

size: -
V: TRBV5-1
D: -
J: TRBJ1-1
CDR3: CASSLAPNMNTEAFF
DNA: TGCGCCAGCAGCTTGGCCCCGAACATGAACACTGAAGCTTTCTTT

size: -
V: TRBV29-1
D: TRBD1
J: TRBJ1-1
CDR3: CSAETGYWNTEAFF
DNA: TGCAGCGCAGAGACAGGGTATTGGAACACTGAAGCTTTCTTT

size: -
V: TRBV7-2
D: -
J: TRBJ1-1
CDR3: CASSLPTENTEAFF
DNA: TGTGCCAGCAGCTTACCAACAGAGAACACTGAAGCTTTCTTT

size: -
V: TRBV7-8
D: -
J: TRBJ2-7
CDR3: CASSLVAHGSYEQYF
DNA: TGTGCCAGCAGCTTAGTAGCCCACGGTAGCTACGAGCAGTACTTC

size: -
V: TRBV3-1/TRBV3-2
D: TRBD1
J: TRBJ2-5
CDR3: CASSRAGTGSLGGETQYF
DNA: TGTGCCAGCAGCCGGGCCGGGACAGGGTCTTTAGGAGGGGAGACCCAGTACTTC

size: -
V: TRBV4-3
D: TRBD2
J: TRBJ2-3
CDR3: CASSHERNGLASDTQYF
DNA: TGCGCCAGCAGCCATGAGAGGAACGGACTAGCTTCAGATACGCAGTATTTT

size: -
V: TRBV5-1
D: -
J: TRBJ1-2
CDR3: CASYRDSNYYGYTF
DNA: TGCGCCAGTTACCGGGACTCGAATTACTACGGCTACACCTTC

size: -
V: TRBV11-2
D: TRBD1
J: TRBJ2-7
CDR3: CASSLGQADSYEQYF
DNA: TGTGCCAGCAGCTTGGGACAGGCGGACTCCTACGAGCAGTACTTC

size: -
V: TRBV24-1
D: TRBD1
J: TRBJ1-3
CDR3: CATSDQTGEAGNTIYF
DNA: TGTGCCACCAGTGACCAGACAGGGGAAGCTGGAAACACCATATATTTT

size: -
V: TRBV28
D: TRBD2
J: TRBJ2-5
CDR3: CASSFLAGWETQYF
DNA: TGTGCCAGCAGTTTCCTAGCGGGATGGGAGACCCAGTACTTC

size: -
V: TRBV19
D: -
J: TRBJ2-3
CDR3: CAVARAPDTQYF
DNA: TGTGCCGTCGCCAGGGCCCCAGATACGCAGTATTTT

size: -
V: TRBV27
D: -
J: TRBJ1-4
CDR3: CASSTGLPNEKLFF
DNA: TGTGCCAGCAGTACGGGTTTACCTAATGAAAAACTGTTTTTT

size: many
V: TRBV7-8
D: -
J: TRBJ2-7
CDR3: CASSGGTYEQYF
DNA: TGTGCCAGCAGCGGGGGGACCTACGAGCAGTACTTC

size: -
V: TRBV2
D: -
J: TRBJ1-4
CDR3: CASSEDYRGLRTNEKLFF
DNA: TGTGCCAGCAGTGAGGACTACCGGGGCCTTCGAACTAATGAAAAACTGTTTTTT

size: -
V: TRBV27
D: TRBD1
J: TRBJ1-5
CDR3: CASSSAQTGRRQPQHF
DNA: TGTGCCAGCAGTTCAGCTCAGACAGGGAGGCGTCAGCCCCAGCATTTT

size: -
V: TRBV7-2
D: -
J: TRBJ1-2
CDR3: CASSFGGVVYGYTF
DNA: TGTGCCAGCAGCTTTGGCGGGGTGGTCTATGGCTACACCTTC

size: few
V: TRBV7-7
D: -
J: TRBJ2-7
CDR3: CASSLEEGIKQYF
DNA: TGTGCTAGCAGCTTAGAAGAGGGAATTAAGCAGTACTTC

size: -
V: TRBV5-6
D: -
J: TRBJ2-2
CDR3: CASSLRDPSYTGELFF
DNA: TGTGCCAGCAGCCTGCGGGACCCTTCGTACACCGGGGAGCTGTTTTTT